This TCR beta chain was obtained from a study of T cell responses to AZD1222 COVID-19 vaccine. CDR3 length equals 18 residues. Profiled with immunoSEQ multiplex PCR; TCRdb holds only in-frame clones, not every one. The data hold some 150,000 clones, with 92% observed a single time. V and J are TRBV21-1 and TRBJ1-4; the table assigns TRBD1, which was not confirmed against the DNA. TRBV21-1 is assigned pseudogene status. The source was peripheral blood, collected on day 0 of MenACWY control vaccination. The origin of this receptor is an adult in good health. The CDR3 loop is CASSKGGSWSDRNEKLFF. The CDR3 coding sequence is TGTGCCAGCAGCAAAGGGGGCAGTTGGAGTGATAGGAATGAAAAACTGTTTTTT.